Listed here are 25 T cell receptor beta chains from one sample, sequenced in a study of shared clonotypes between healthy human individuals. Using immunoSEQ multiplex PCR, the repertoire was profiled, and TCRdb retains in-frame clones only, with some absent. The sample has some 2,500,000 clones, over 85% seen once. Material for sequencing was naive CD4+ T cells from PBMCs. As for subset: CD45RA+ positively selected. The receptors come from a man aged 18 to 30 in good health. Some clones in this sample may be carry-over from other donors' samples.

This chain joins TRBV20-1 and TRBJ2-5; D unresolved. Germline CDR1 reads DFQATT; CDR2 reads SNEGSKA (reference sequence). CDR3 length equals 10 residues. The V and J ends lost 8 bases and 4 bases respectively, with 8 bases between them. CDR3: CSPRRETQYF. The CDR3 DNA sequence: TGCAGTCCCCGGAGAGAGACCCAGTACTTC.

This chain uses TRBV7-2 with TRBJ1-1; D is possibly TRBD1 (6 bases). Germline lookup yields CDR1 SGHTA and CDR2 FQGNSA. The CDR3 sequence is 14 residues long. V was cut by 5 bases and J by 5 bases, with 15 bases left in between. The CDR3 sequence is CASSQNRVGTEAFF. CDR3 coding DNA: TGTGCCAGCAGCCAGAACAGGGTTGGGACTGAAGCTTTCTTT.

This clone showed up just a few times. V and J are TRBV30 and TRBJ1-1; D unresolved. CDR3 length equals 11 residues. Trimming left V 2 bases short and J 11 bases short, with 12 bases between. Per germline, CDR1 GTSNPN and CDR2 SVGIG (reference sequence). The chain's CDR3 is CAWSTTPRAFF. The CDR3 DNA reads TGTGCCTGGAGTACCACACCGAGGGCTTTCTTT.

The chain links TRBV5-1 to TRBJ2-5, with 12 bases fitting TRBD2. The germline gives CDR1 SGHRS, CDR2 YFSETQ. CDR3 length equals 17 residues. V lost 0 bases to trimming and J lost 4 bases; unmatched junction nucleotides: 7. Written as DNA, the CDR3 is TGCGCCAGCAGCTTGGCCCTAGCGGGAGGGCCGGGAGAGACCCAGTACTTC. This codes for CASSLALAGGPGETQYF.

CDR3 in amino acids: CASSPKISGTAYGYTF. Written as DNA, the CDR3 is TGCGCCAGCAGCCCAAAAATTTCCGGGACTGCGTATGGCTACACCTTC. J is TRBJ1-2 and V is TRBV5-1; tentatively, D is TRBD1 (5 bases). V lost 4 bases to trimming and J lost 5 bases, with 21 bases between them. Germline V gene sequence: CDR1 SGHRS, CDR2 YFSETQ. The CDR3 loop spans 16 amino acids.

The V call is TRBV4-1, the J call TRBJ2-1; 7 nucleotides match TRBD1. J gave up 12 bases and V 2 bases, and 13 bases lay outside the gene matches. Germline lookup yields CDR1 MGHRA and CDR2 YSYEKL. CDR3 length: 15 residues. The CDR3: CASSQTGTEWVGQFF. The DNA for the CDR3 is TGCGCCAGCAGCCAAACCGGGACAGAGTGGGTCGGGCAGTTCTTC.

This clone was observed a single time. The chain uses TRBV28 and TRBJ2-2, with 11 nucleotides matching TRBD2. This CDR3 has 14 residues. The V gene end was trimmed by 10 bases and the J gene end by 6 bases; junction bases not matched to a gene: 7. The V gene's germline CDR1 is MDHEN and CDR2 SYDVKM. CDR3 DNA sequence: TGTGCCACGAAACTAGCGGGAGTTTCCGGGGAGCTGTTTTTT. Translating it yields CATKLAGVSGELFF. Full variable domain (outside the CDR3, taken from reference TRBV28 and TRBJ2-2): DVKVTQSSRYLVKRTGEKVFLECVQDMDHENMFWYRQDPGLGLRLIYFSYDVKMKEKGDIPEGYSVSREKKERFSLILESASTNQTSMYLCATKLAGVSGELFFGEGSRLTVL.

This sequence joins TRBV19 and TRBJ1-1, with D tentatively TRBD1 (5 bases). The CDR3 extends over 14 amino acids. V lost 5 bases and J lost 8, with 18 bases in between. Germline assignment: CDR1 LNHDA and CDR2 SQIVND (reference sequence). CDR3 DNA: TGTGCCAGTAGTCCGGGGGGTTGGGGAAACGAAGCTTTCTTT. It is translated as CASSPGGWGNEAFF.

The V and J genes are TRBV5-6 and TRBJ2-2, with TRBD1 matching over 9 bases. V lost 3 bases to trimming and J lost 7 bases; unmatched junction nucleotides: 4. CDR1 is SGHDT, CDR2 YYEEEE, per germline. The CDR3 is 14 residues long. Here the CDR3 DNA reads TGTGCCAGCAGCTCGGACAGGGGTGTCGGGGAGCTGTTTTTT. Translated, it gives CASSSDRGVGELFF. Supplemented by reference TRBV5-6 and TRBJ2-2, the full variable domain reads DAGVTQSPTHLIKTRGQQVTLRCSPKSGHDTVSWYQQALGQGPQFIFQYYEEEERQRGNFPDRFSGHQFPNYSSELNVNALLLGDSALYLCASSSDRGVGELFFGEGSRLTVL.

The V and J genes are TRBV7-6 and TRBJ2-3, with D unclear. This CDR3 has 13 amino acids. Germline lookup yields CDR1 SGHVS and CDR2 FNYEAQ. V lost 8 bases and J 4 bases, leaving 13 bases between the germline ends. The CDR3 region has the DNA TGTGCCAGCGGGATGGGCCCTTCAGATACGCAGTATTTT. It translates to CASGMGPSDTQYF. The full variable domain, in which reference TRBV7-6 and TRBJ2-3 provide the parts outside the CDR3, is GAGVSQSPRYKVTKRGQDVALRCDPISGHVSLYWYRQALGQGPEFLTYFNYEAQQDKSGLPNDRFSAERPEGSISTLTIQRTEQRDSAMYRCASGMGPSDTQYFGPGTRLTVL.

The chain joins TRBV29-1 to TRBJ2-3, with 7 bases aligning to TRBD2. V was clipped by 5 bases and J by 4 bases; unmatched bases: 3. There are 12 residues in the CDR3. Germline-derived CDR1 and CDR2 are SQVTM and ANQGSEA. In DNA, the CDR3 is TGCAGCGTTAGCCGGGGGGCAGATACGCAGTATTTT. Protein sequence: CSVSRGADTQYF.

This chain uses TRBV7-9 with TRBJ1-1; tentatively, D is TRBD1 (5 bases). V lost 5 bases and J lost 3, with 16 bases in between. The CDR3 is 15 residues long. Germline loops: CDR1 SEHNR, CDR2 FQNEAQ (reference sequence). CDR3 in DNA: TGTGCCAGCAGCATGGGACGAAAAGGGGACACTGAAGCTTTCTTT. This gives the protein CASSMGRKGDTEAFF.

The chain links TRBV10-3 to TRBJ1-1; 8 nucleotides agree with TRBD1. V was pared by 3 bases and J by 5 bases, with 17 bases of the junction left unmatched. The CDR3 contains 18 residues. CDR1 is ENHRY, CDR2 SYGVKD, per germline. CDR3 sequence: CAISERQGQGAFRTEAFF. DNA of the CDR3: TGTGCCATCAGTGAACGGCAGGGGCAGGGGGCGTTTCGGACTGAAGCTTTCTTT.

The chain is built from TRBV7-9 and TRBJ2-7, with D possibly called TRBD1 or TRBD2 (5 bases each). The CDR3 loop spans 15 amino acids. Per germline, CDR1 SEHNR and CDR2 FQNEAQ (reference sequence). Trimming took 5 bases from V and 1 from J, leaving 15 bases between them. CDR3 bases: TGTGCCAGCAGCCCTAACCGGGGCGCATCCTACGAGCAGTACTTC. This translates into CASSPNRGASYEQYF.

This rearrangement joins TRBV29-1 to TRBJ2-1, with D tentatively TRBD2 (6 bases). Trimming removed 6 bases from V and 7 bases from J, with 16 bases in between. The CDR3 length is 13 residues. Germline CDR1 SQVTM, CDR2 ANQGSEA. CDR3 protein: CSVSGGVTNEQFF. Here the CDR3 DNA reads TGCAGCGTCTCCGGGGGAGTGACGAATGAGCAGTTCTTC.

V usage is TRBV6-1 and J usage is TRBJ1-1; D not certain. The ends were cut back, 8 bases at V and 3 bases at J, with 13 bases in the middle. Germline CDR1 reads MNHNS; CDR2 reads SASEGT. The CDR3 is 13 residues long. This chain's CDR3 is CASLHEEDTEAFF. The CDR3, as DNA: TGTGCCAGCTTACACGAGGAGGACACTGAAGCTTTCTTT.

The rearrangement links TRBV19 to TRBJ2-2, with TRBD2 matching over 7 bases. In germline, CDR1 is LNHDA, CDR2 SQIVND (reference sequence). The J segment lost 6 bases and the V segment lost 7 bases, leaving 11 bases of the junction unmatched. This CDR3 is built from 15 residues. The chain's CDR3 is CASIATSRRPGELFF. CDR3 nucleotide sequence: TGTGCCAGTATCGCGACTAGCCGTCGACCCGGGGAGCTGTTTTTT.

The chain carries TRBV6-6 and TRBJ1-1; 7 nucleotides match TRBD1. The germline gives CDR1 MNHNY, CDR2 SVGAGI (reference sequence). V lost 8 bases, J lost 1 base, and 10 bases stayed unmatched. The CDR3 is 15 amino acids. In DNA form, the CDR3 reads TGTGCCAGCGCCCCGCCAGGGGGGGGGAACACTGAAGCTTTCTTT. Amino acid sequence: CASAPPGGGNTEAFF.

The V call is TRBV7-3, the J call TRBJ2-1, with 15 bases that match TRBD2. V trimming: 4 bases; J trimming: 10 bases; junction bases outside the gene matches: 5. Germline lookup yields CDR1 SGHTA and CDR2 FQGTGA. CDR3 length: 15 residues. DNA of the CDR3: TGTGCCAGCAGCTCTGGACTAGCGGGAGGGAGGGAGCAGTTCTTC. Residues: CASSSGLAGGREQFF. The full variable domain, in which reference TRBV7-3 and TRBJ2-1 provide the parts outside the CDR3, is GAGVSQTPSNKVTEKGKYVELRCDPISGHTALYWYRQSLGQGPEFLIYFQGTGAADDSGLPNDRFFAVRPEGSVSTLKIQRTERGDSAVYLCASSSGLAGGREQFFGPGTRLTVL.

CDR3 in amino acids: CASSPPGQGRLKARNEQFF. The CDR3 DNA reads as TGTGCCAGCAGTCCTCCGGGACAGGGAAGACTCAAGGCGCGCAATGAGCAGTTCTTC. This chain links TRBV28 with TRBJ2-1; 9 bases map to TRBD1. This CDR3 has 19 residues. Germline CDR1 MDHEN, CDR2 SYDVKM. The V gene end was trimmed by 5 bases and the J gene end by 6 bases; junction bases not matched to a gene: 20.

Comments on this clone: This CDR3 is also generated by other DNA sequences in the sample. This chain connects TRBV28 to TRBJ1-5; unclear D gene. This CDR3 spans 18 amino acids. V was pared by 6 bases and J by 5 bases, with 26 bases between. Germline V CDR1 and CDR2: MDHEN, SYDVKM. CDR3 sequence: CASRSLSWAGTQDQPQHF. CDR3 sequence (DNA): TGTGCCAGCAGGTCCCTATCCTGGGCCGGAACTCAGGATCAGCCCCAGCATTTT.

The rearrangement joins TRBV7-2 to TRBJ2-7, with a tentative D call TRBD1 (6 bases). The CDR3 is made up of 14 amino acids. Trimming took off 2 bases at V and 5 bases at J, with 13 bases between the two ends. Germline V CDR1 and CDR2: SGHTA, FQGNSA. CDR3 nucleotides: TGTGCCAGCAGCTTATTCCAGGGGTCCCACGAGCAGTACTTC. Translation: CASSLFQGSHEQYF.

This clone was seen just once. The genes are TRBV7-2 and TRBJ1-5; D gene ambiguous. CDR1 and CDR2 from the germline V gene are SGHTA and FQGNSA. The CDR3 sequence is 15 residues long. The V end lost 1 base, the J end lost 1 base, and 8 bases lay between the germline ends. DNA for the CDR3: TGTGCCAGCAGCTTAGGGGGTGGCAGCAATCAGCCCCAGCATTTT. Protein product: CASSLGGGSNQPQHF.

The CDR3 bases are TGCGCCAGCAGCTGGGACCGGGACAGGGGGGACACTGAAGCTTTCTTT. Translating it yields CASSWDRDRGDTEAFF. The chain links TRBV5-1 to TRBJ1-1, with 11 bases that match TRBD1. The length of the CDR3 is 16 residues. Per germline, CDR1 SGHRS and CDR2 YFSETQ. The trim removed 3 bases at V and 3 bases at J, leaving 7 bases unmatched.

V is TRBV5-1 and J is TRBJ1-2, with D unresolved. The CDR3 covers 12 residues. The germline V gene encodes CDR1 SGHRS and CDR2 YFSETQ. Trimming removed 4 bases at V and 5 bases at J, with 9 bases between. CDR3 protein: CASSQESYGYTF. The CDR3 nucleotides read TGCGCCAGCAGCCAGGAGTCTTATGGCTACACCTTC.